The source of this TCR beta chain is a study of shared clonotypes between healthy human individuals. General study results and limits: Blood was the sole source, and tissue repertoires probably differ. Clonotype sharing across four donors was observed for around 5% of naive CD4 clonotypes.

A remark on this clone: Its target is unknown.

Genomic DNA of every subset was divided equally among multiple immunoSEQ plates. Authors' data handling: Junction-only sequences without quality scores were provided by ImmunoSEQ, so filtering was different. Some clones are missing from TCRdb's copy, which holds only in-frame ones; the method was immunoSEQ multiplex PCR. The V and J calls and clone size are taken from that table; D and trimming were inferred from the DNA. The table lists 700,000 to 950,000 clones, roughly 96% of them singletons. In the naive CD8 group, cells lacked CD45RO and were positively selected for CCR7, so terminally differentiated effector memory CD45RA+ cells were left out. The specimen was naive CD8+ T cells sorted from blood. This clonotype was sampled from a man aged 30 to 39 in good health.

CDR3: CSVRGGQLEETQYF. CDR3 nucleotide sequence: TGCAGCGTTCGGGGGGGACAGCTAGAAGAGACCCAGTACTTC. The V gene is TRBV29-1, the J gene TRBJ2-5; a possible D gene is TRBD2 (8 bases). Trimming took 5 bases from V and 3 from J, leaving 16 bases between them. The CDR3 spans 14 residues. Germline lookup yields CDR1 SQVTM and CDR2 ANQGSEA.